These 29 T cell receptor beta chains originate from one sample sequenced in a study of T-cell reconstitution after alpha-beta-depleted transplantation in children. Molecular barcoding with unique molecular identifiers was used for the TCRbeta library. MiXCR was run by TCRdb on the PCR reads, yielding one entry per CDR3 protein. Of about 580,000 distinct CDR3 sequences listed, around 23% are singletons. The source material was PBMCs, mostly from graft donor cells, sampled 360 days after TCRalphabeta/CD19-depleted stem cell transplant. The receptor set was obtained from a boy less than two years old who had a stem cell transplant for acute myeloid leukemia, so the T cells may come from the graft donor.

This clonotype was counted at least ten times. V and J are TRBV5-8 and TRBJ2-5; D gene ambiguous. The germline V gene encodes CDR1 SGHTS and CDR2 YDEGEE. This CDR3 contains 13 residues. The ends were cut back, 4 bases at V and 4 bases at J, with 11 bases in the middle. The CDR3 protein is CASSGIGPETQYF. CDR3 nucleotides: TGTGCCAGCAGCGGTATCGGCCCAGAGACCCAGTACTTC.

V is TRBV20-1 and J is TRBJ2-2; perhaps TRBD2 as D (7 bases). Trimming removed 6 bases from V and 1 base from J, with 15 bases in between. CDR3 size: 15 residues. Germline lookup yields CDR1 DFQATT and CDR2 SNEGSKA (reference sequence). Written as DNA, the CDR3 is TGCAGTGCCTTCACCGGGGGGCTGAACACCGGGGAGCTGTTTTTT. Translated: CSAFTGGLNTGELFF.

This clonotype came up a few times. This chain joins TRBV4-3 and TRBJ1-3, with unresolved D. Germline V CDR1 and CDR2: LGHNA, YSLEER. The CDR3 is made up of 14 amino acids. Trimming shortened V by 0 bases and J by 5 bases, and 8 bases separated the two germline ends. The CDR3 here is CASSQDIGRNTIYF. CDR3 DNA sequence: TGCGCCAGCAGCCAAGATATTGGGAGAAACACCATATATTTT.

At least ten counts were recorded for this clonotype. J is TRBJ2-1 and V is TRBV28, with D hard to call. This CDR3 is 13 amino acids long. Germline lookup yields CDR1 MDHEN and CDR2 SYDVKM. V lost 3 bases, J lost 9 bases, and 12 bases lay in between. Here the CDR3 reads CASSFQWASEQFF. CDR3 coding DNA: TGTGCCAGCAGTTTTCAATGGGCGAGTGAGCAGTTCTTC.

This clonotype occurred a few times. V and J are TRBV29-1 and TRBJ1-1; D ambiguous. V dropped 8 bases and J dropped 7 bases, with 11 bases sitting between them. Germline V gene sequence: CDR1 SQVTM, CDR2 ANQGSEA. This CDR3 contains 10 residues. DNA for the CDR3: TGCAGCTACCGGACGAATGAAGCTTTCTTT. Amino acid sequence: CSYRTNEAFF. Variable domain in full (rest from reference TRBV29-1 and TRBJ1-1): SAVISQKPSRDICQRGTSLTIQCQVDSQVTMMFWYRQQPGQSLTLIATANQGSEATYESGFVIDKFPISRPNLTFSTLTVSNMSPEDSSIYLCSYRTNEAFFGQGTRLTVV.

This clonotype has at least ten counts. The chain carries TRBV7-9 and TRBJ2-7; no definite D call. V lost 5 bases to trimming and J lost 7 bases, with 9 bases between them. Per the germline V gene, CDR1 is SEHNR and CDR2 is FQNEAQ (reference sequence). This CDR3 is built from 11 residues. For the CDR3, the DNA is TGTGCCAGCAGCATGAAGAGGGAGCAGTACTTC. It encodes CASSMKREQYF.

This chain's CDR3 is CASSLIAGGKHLTSTDTQYF. The CDR3, as DNA: TGTGCCAGCAGTCTTATAGCGGGGGGGAAGCACCTCACTAGCACAGATACGCAGTATTTT. This chain links TRBV7-8 with TRBJ2-3; 11 bases align to TRBD2. In germline, CDR1 is SGHVS, CDR2 FQNEAQ. The CDR3 loop spans 20 amino acids. V was clipped by 6 bases and J by 0 bases; unmatched bases: 17.

The chain recombines TRBV7-9 with TRBJ1-5; D uncertain. The CDR3 totals 14 residues. V gave up 4 bases and J gave up 8 bases, with 15 bases separating them. The germline CDR1 and CDR2 sequences are SEHNR and FQNEAQ (reference sequence). CDR3 bases: TGTGCCAGCAGCTCAGTCAGCACTGGGAAGCCCCAGCATTTT. As protein: CASSSVSTGKPQHF.

The chain employs TRBV12-3 or TRBV12-4 and TRBJ2-7; 7 bases are a match to TRBD1. The CDR3 runs 13 residues. V shed 3 bases and J 6 bases; nucleotides not matched to a gene: 5. The CDR3 here is CASSLAGTVEQYV. The CDR3 DNA reads as TGTGCCAGCAGTTTGGCCGGGACAGTCGAGCAGTACGTC.

This clonotype came up once. The V call is TRBV7-7, the J call TRBJ2-5; D is possibly TRBD1 or TRBD2 (5 bases each). Germline V gene sequence: CDR1 SSHAT, CDR2 FNYEAQ (reference sequence). Trimming removed 5 bases from V and 5 bases from J, with 15 bases in between. The CDR3 extends over 14 amino acids. The CDR3 region is CASSPTVGEETQYF. For the CDR3, the DNA is TGTGCCAGCAGCCCTACAGTGGGGGAGGAGACCCAGTACTTC.

The chain joins TRBV5-1 to TRBJ2-3, with 8 bases fitting TRBD2. CDR3 size: 18 residues. Germline loops: CDR1 SGHRS, CDR2 YFSETQ. V was pared by 3 bases and J by 0 bases, with 12 bases of the junction left unmatched. The CDR3 bases are TGCGCCAGCAGCTCGGGGTCTAGCGGGTCCACTAGCACAGATACGCAGTATTTT. The encoded protein is CASSSGSSGSTSTDTQYF.

This clonotype was seen a handful of times. The chain is built from TRBV27 and TRBJ1-1; 8 nucleotides align to TRBD1. The length of the CDR3 is 15 residues. CDR1 is MNHEY, CDR2 SMNVEV, per germline (reference sequence). V shed 4 bases and J 2 bases; nucleotides not matched to a gene: 6. The CDR3 sequence: CASSSFGTGNTEAFF. Written as DNA, the CDR3 is TGTGCCAGCAGTTCCTTCGGGACAGGAAACACTGAAGCTTTCTTT.

The genes are TRBV15 and TRBJ2-7, with D uncertain. The V end lost 1 base, the J end lost 1 base, and 14 bases lay between the germline ends. The length of the CDR3 is 16 residues. CDR1 is LNHNV, CDR2 YYDKDF, per germline (reference sequence). The CDR3 is CATSRVAKTQSYEQYF. In nucleotides, the CDR3 is TGTGCCACCAGCAGAGTCGCGAAAACCCAGTCCTACGAGCAGTACTTC.

This clonotype showed up many times. The chain is built from TRBV2 and TRBJ2-3, with no clear D. CDR3 size: 11 residues. In germline, CDR1 is SNHLY, CDR2 FYNNEI. V lost 4 bases to trimming and J lost 13 bases, with 12 bases between them. CDR3 amino acids: CASSVYRWEYF. CDR3 coding DNA: TGTGCCAGCAGTGTGTATCGGTGGGAGTATTTT.

This clonotype occurred a few times. This chain links TRBV6-5 with TRBJ1-2; D not resolved. V gave up 2 bases and J gave up 4 bases, with 14 bases separating them. The CDR3 length is 15 residues. The germline CDR1 and CDR2 sequences are MNHEY and SVGAGI. CDR3 sequence reads: CASSYAAGTRYGYTF. In DNA form, the CDR3 reads TGTGCCAGCAGTTACGCGGCAGGAACGCGCTATGGCTACACCTTC.

This chain's CDR3 is CASSSPGLSTDTQYF. The CDR3 DNA sequence: TGTGCCAGCAGTTCCCCGGGATTGAGCACAGATACGCAGTATTTT. This chain joins TRBV12-3 or TRBV12-4 and TRBJ2-3; tentative D call: TRBD2 (5 bases). The CDR3 length is 15 residues. V lost 4 bases to trimming and J lost 0 bases, with 11 bases between them.

This clonotype was seen ten or more times. The rearrangement uses TRBV20-1 and TRBJ1-6; D is undetermined. Germline V gene data show CDR1 as DFQATT and CDR2 as SNEGSKA (reference sequence). With 3 bases removed from V and 8 bases from J, the gap between germline ends came to 8 bases. The CDR3 covers 12 residues. The chain's CDR3 is CSASKWDSPLHF. The CDR3 DNA reads TGCAGTGCTAGTAAGTGGGATTCACCCCTCCACTTT.

The chain uses TRBV28 and TRBJ2-5, with 8 bases that match TRBD2. Germline-derived CDR1 and CDR2 are MDHEN and SYDVKM. Losses at the gene ends were 3 bases for V and 3 bases for J; bases not matched to a gene: 12. The CDR3 covers 17 residues. The CDR3 DNA sequence: TGTGCCAGCAGTTTTCCCGGGACTAGTCCAATAGAAGAGACCCAGTACTTC. Translation gives CASSFPGTSPIEETQYF.

V and J are TRBV7-9 and TRBJ2-7; D is unresolved. This CDR3 has 13 residues. CDR1 is SEHNR and CDR2 is FQNEAQ in the germline V gene (reference sequence). Trimming took 5 bases from V and 5 from J, leaving 13 bases between them. The CDR3 reads CASSPPGLDEQYV. In DNA, the CDR3 is TGTGCCAGCAGCCCGCCTGGGTTAGACGAGCAGTACGTC.

This chain joins TRBV20-1 and TRBJ2-7, with D uncertain. This CDR3 is built from 14 residues. Germline CDR1 and CDR2: DFQATT and SNEGSKA (reference sequence). V lost 0 bases and J 3 bases, leaving 12 bases between the germline ends. The CDR3 DNA sequence: TGCAGTGCTAGAGACAGACAAAAGGGCTACGAGCAGTACGTC. This sequence encodes CSARDRQKGYEQYV.

In DNA, the CDR3 is TGTGCCAGCAGTGTAGAGCCAGGGGGATCCCCCTACGAGCAGTACGTC. Its protein product is CASSVEPGGSPYEQYV. The chain employs TRBV2 and TRBJ2-7; TRBD1 matches at 7 bases. CDR3 length: 16 amino acids. Per the germline V gene, CDR1 is SNHLY and CDR2 is FYNNEI. The V and J ends lost 4 bases and 2 bases, in that order; junction bases with no gene match: 11.

This clonotype has more than one count but fewer than ten. This sequence joins TRBV20-1 and TRBJ2-7, with a possible D match to TRBD1 (7 bases). CDR1 is DFQATT and CDR2 is SNEGSKA in the germline V gene (reference sequence). V was cut by 1 base and J by 2 bases, with 15 bases left in between. The CDR3 loop spans 15 amino acids. The CDR3 DNA sequence: TGCAGTGCTAGAGGGTCGCGGGACAGAACCTACGAGCAGTACTTC. Translating gives CSARGSRDRTYEQYF.

In this sample, this clonotype turned up many times. The CDR3 is CSVADINQPQHF. CDR3 nucleotide sequence: TGCAGCGTTGCGGACATTAATCAGCCCCAGCATTTT. The rearrangement joins TRBV29-1 to TRBJ1-5; possible D gene TRBD1, 5 bases. There are 12 residues in the CDR3. V lost 4 bases and J 4 bases, leaving 8 bases between the germline ends. In germline, CDR1 is SQVTM, CDR2 ANQGSEA.

This clonotype was seen ten or more times. The chain has TRBV20-1 and TRBJ2-7; D might be TRBD2 (6 bases). The CDR3 contains 13 residues. Germline values: CDR1 DFQATT, CDR2 SNEGSKA (reference sequence). Written as DNA, the CDR3 is TGCAGCCCTGGGGGGTCCGGCTCCTACGAGCAGTACGTC. Encoded protein: CSPGGSGSYEQYV.

The rearrangement joins TRBV12-3 or TRBV12-4 to TRBJ1-2; no reliable D call. V lost 5 bases to trimming and J lost 4 bases, with 17 bases between them. This CDR3 spans 15 amino acids. The DNA for the CDR3 is TGTGCCAGCAGTCCCCCTCCCCTCGAAGGCTATGGCTACACCTTC. This translates into CASSPPPLEGYGYTF.

This clonotype has only a few counts. The V and J genes are TRBV28 and TRBJ2-3; D may correspond to TRBD1 or TRBD2 (5 bases each). Germline CDR1 reads MDHEN; CDR2 reads SYDVKM. The V gene lost 2 bases and the J gene lost 9 bases, with 9 bases spanning the gap. The CDR3 covers 12 residues. CDR3 region: CASSLVGTTQYF. The CDR3 DNA is TGTGCCAGCAGTTTAGTAGGGACCACGCAGTATTTT. The whole variable domain, remainder taken from reference TRBV28 and TRBJ2-3, is DVKVTQSSRYLVKRTGEKVFLECVQDMDHENMFWYRQDPGLGLRLIYFSYDVKMKEKGDIPEGYSVSREKKERFSLILESASTNQTSMYLCASSLVGTTQYFGPGTRLTVL.

This clonotype was counted ten times or more. The J gene is TRBJ1-5, the V gene TRBV29-1; maybe TRBD1 (5 bases). CDR3 length: 17 residues. Looked up from germline, CDR1 is SQVTM and CDR2 is ANQGSEA. The germline V and J ends were trimmed by 2 bases and 0 bases, with 17 bases remaining between them. The CDR3 reads CSVETGDGGYSNQPQHF. CDR3 coding DNA: TGCAGCGTTGAAACGGGGGACGGCGGATATAGCAATCAGCCCCAGCATTTT.

This clonotype was counted ten times or more. The V call is TRBV12-3 or TRBV12-4, the J call TRBJ2-2; TRBD1 is a possible D gene (6 bases). V lost 2 bases to trimming and J lost 1 base, with 8 bases between them. The CDR3 spans 15 residues. For the CDR3, the DNA is TGTGCCAGCAGTTTATGGGGGCAGAACACCGGGGAGCTGTTTTTT. The encoded protein is CASSLWGQNTGELFF.

The table lists this clonotype with many counts. The J gene is TRBJ2-7, the V gene TRBV21-1; the table's D call, TRBD1, was not checked against the DNA. TRBV21-1 is listed as a pseudogene. The CDR3 extends over 15 amino acids. The CDR3 reads CASSKASRGRYEQYV. The CDR3 DNA sequence: TGTGCCAGCAGCAAAGCGTCCAGGGGAAGGTACGAGCAGTACGTC.